These 30 T cell receptor beta chains came from one sample sequenced in a study of T cells after posttransplantation cyclophosphamide. The table came from immunoSEQ multiplex PCR; TCRdb's copy has only in-frame clones and leaves some out. The sample yields around 50,000 clones, around nine tenths seen once. The material sequenced was PBMCs. These receptor sequences come from a woman in her forties or fifties in good health and a related stem cell transplant donor.

J is TRBJ1-2 and V is TRBV6-5; 7 positions match TRBD1. Germline CDR1 MNHEY, CDR2 SVGAGI. This CDR3 comprises 13 residues. The J segment lost 7 bases and the V segment lost 6 bases, leaving 8 bases of the junction unmatched. In DNA form, the CDR3 reads TGTGCCAGCAGACCCGGACAGGTTCTTGGCTACACCTTC. This encodes CASRPGQVLGYTF.

The chain employs TRBV29-1 and TRBJ1-2, with 7 bases lining up with TRBD1. The germline V gene encodes CDR1 SQVTM and CDR2 ANQGSEA. V dropped 5 bases and J dropped 4; count of bases not matched to a gene: 4. This CDR3 has 12 residues. The CDR3 reads CSVRDSIYGYTF. In DNA, the CDR3 is TGCAGCGTTCGGGACAGCATCTATGGCTACACCTTC.

This clone appeared a single time. The CDR3 is CASSQGGDNSPLHF. CDR3 in DNA: TGTGCCAGTAGTCAAGGGGGTGATAATTCACCCCTCCACTTT. The rearrangement links TRBV19 to TRBJ1-6; a weak D match, TRBD1 (6 bases). The CDR3 contains 14 residues. Germline V gene lookup returns CDR1 LNHDA and CDR2 SQIVND (reference sequence). V was pared by 5 bases and J by 5 bases, with 10 bases between.

The rearrangement uses TRBV7-3 and TRBJ2-2, with 9 bases matching TRBD2. This CDR3 comprises 16 residues. Germline assignment: CDR1 SGHTA and CDR2 FQGTGA. V lost 4 bases, J lost 0 bases, and 3 bases stayed unmatched. Here the CDR3 reads CASSSPSGANTGELFF. CDR3 DNA sequence: TGTGCCAGCAGCTCTCCTAGCGGGGCGAACACCGGGGAGCTGTTTTTT. The full variable domain, in which reference TRBV7-3 and TRBJ2-2 provide the parts outside the CDR3, is GAGVSQTPSNKVTEKGKYVELRCDPISGHTALYWYRQSLGQGPEFLIYFQGTGAADDSGLPNDRFFAVRPEGSVSTLKIQRTERGDSAVYLCASSSPSGANTGELFFGEGSRLTVL.

The rearrangement uses TRBV5-1 and TRBJ2-1, with D uncertain. Germline V gene data show CDR1 as SGHRS and CDR2 as YFSETQ. CDR3 size: 15 residues. V was cut by 4 bases and J by 1 base, with 12 bases left in between. DNA for the CDR3: TGCGCCAGCAGCGGCGGTGGTCGGTCCTACAATGAGCAGTTCTTC. Translated: CASSGGGRSYNEQFF.

The rearrangement links TRBV5-1 to TRBJ2-1; D gene ambiguous. The ends were cut back, 0 bases at V and 5 bases at J, with 9 bases in the middle. Germline V gene data show CDR1 as SGHRS and CDR2 as YFSETQ. The CDR3 has 14 amino acids. CDR3 nucleotides: TGCGCCAGCAGCTTGGCCGCTCGAGACAATGAGCAGTTCTTC. Translating it yields CASSLAARDNEQFF.

This chain connects TRBV5-1 to TRBJ2-5, with 10 bases lining up with TRBD1. J lost 5 bases, V lost 4 bases, and 5 bases had no gene match. CDR3 length equals 14 residues. Germline assignment: CDR1 SGHRS and CDR2 YFSETQ. CDR3 nucleotides: TGCGCCAGCAGCCCATCGGACAGGGGGGAGACCCAGTACTTC. Translating it yields CASSPSDRGETQYF.

The gene calls are TRBV13 and TRBJ1-1, with unresolved D. The V end lost 5 bases, the J end lost 4 bases, and 14 bases lay between the germline ends. Per the germline V gene, CDR1 is PRHDT and CDR2 is FYEKMQ (reference sequence). CDR3 length: 14 amino acids. CDR3: CASSPGLSSTEAFF. CDR3 bases: TGTGCCAGCAGCCCCGGACTATCCTCCACTGAAGCTTTCTTT.

The chain couples TRBV19 to TRBJ2-7; 7 nucleotides match TRBD1. The CDR3 spans 14 residues. The germline V gene encodes CDR1 LNHDA and CDR2 SQIVND (reference sequence). With V trimmed by 6 bases and J by 0 bases, 5 bases remained unmatched. The CDR3 bases are TGTGCCAGTAGCACCGGGACAGCCTCCTACGAGCAGTACTTC. Translation: CASSTGTASYEQYF. The entire variable domain, with the rest obtained from reference TRBV19 and TRBJ2-7, is as follows: DGGITQSPKYLFRKEGQNVTLSCEQNLNHDAMYWYRQDPGQGLRLIYYSQIVNDFQKGDIAEGYSVSREKKESFPLTVTSAQKNPTAFYLCASSTGTASYEQYFGPGTRLTVT.

The chain is built from TRBV5-1 and TRBJ1-2; no definite D call. CDR3 size: 13 residues. CDR1 and CDR2 from the germline V gene are SGHRS and YFSETQ. V was clipped by 4 bases and J by 3 bases, with 10 bases between them. In nucleotides, the CDR3 is TGCGCCAGCAGCAGAACAGACGACTATGGCTACACCTTC. Translated, it gives CASSRTDDYGYTF. Drawing the rest from reference TRBV5-1 and TRBJ1-2, the complete variable domain is KAGVTQTPRYLIKTRGQQVTLSCSPISGHRSVSWYQQTPGQGLQFLFEYFSETQRNKGNFPGRFSGRQFSNSRSEMNVSTLELGDSALYLCASSRTDDYGYTFGSGTRLTVV.

The chain joins TRBV5-6 to TRBJ1-6; D perhaps matches TRBD1 (6 bases). Trimming stripped 0 bases from V and 6 bases from J, with 10 bases between. CDR3 length equals 15 residues. Germline V lookup: CDR1 SGHDT, CDR2 YYEEEE. CDR3 region: CASSLAGGPNSPLHF. CDR3 DNA: TGTGCCAGCAGCTTGGCCGGGGGGCCTAATTCACCCCTCCACTTT.

This chain connects TRBV6-5 to TRBJ1-5, with no clear D. V gave up 8 bases and J gave up 0 bases, with 14 bases separating them. The CDR3 sequence is 15 residues long. CDR1 and CDR2 from the germline V gene are MNHEY and SVGAGI. The CDR3 region is CASSFGVNSNQPQHF. The CDR3 DNA is TGTGCCAGCTCATTCGGAGTAAATAGCAATCAGCCCCAGCATTTT.

This chain joins TRBV6-5 and TRBJ1-6; TRBD1 matches at 7 bases. After removal of 8 bases from V and 10 bases from J, the junction contained 8 bases not matched to a gene. Germline V gives CDR1 MNHEY, CDR2 SVGAGI. The CDR3 has 13 amino acids. The CDR3 region has the DNA TGTGCCAGCCAACAAACAGGGGTATCACCCCTCCACTTT. Amino acid sequence: CASQQTGVSPLHF.

The gene calls are TRBV18 and TRBJ2-3; D is perhaps TRBD2 (5 bases). The length of the CDR3 is 14 residues. V lost 8 bases and J lost 2, with 14 bases in between. Germline CDR1 is KGHSH and CDR2 is LQKENI. The CDR3 protein is CASHQEVFTDTQYF. The CDR3, as DNA: TGTGCCAGCCATCAGGAGGTTTTCACAGATACGCAGTATTTT.

This clone was observed a single time. The V gene is TRBV19, the J gene TRBJ2-7; D not certain. Deletions cut 1 base from V and 7 bases from J, with 14 bases between. This CDR3 has 14 amino acids. The germline gives CDR1 LNHDA, CDR2 SQIVND (reference sequence). CDR3 DNA sequence: TGTGCCAGTAGTATAGGGGCCGATGGCCTGGAGCAGTACTTC. It encodes CASSIGADGLEQYF.

The CDR3 region is CASSARRGMNTEAFF. As DNA, the CDR3 is TGTGCCAGCAGTGCGCGCAGGGGTATGAACACTGAAGCTTTCTTT. The chain links TRBV6-5 to TRBJ1-1; D might be TRBD1 (6 bases). The V end lost 5 bases, the J end lost 0 bases, and 13 bases lay between the germline ends. The germline CDR1 and CDR2 sequences are MNHEY and SVGAGI. This CDR3 spans 15 amino acids.

V and J are TRBV5-1 and TRBJ1-3; D gene ambiguous. Germline V gives CDR1 SGHRS, CDR2 YFSETQ. The V end was cut by 4 bases, the J end by 4 bases, with 9 bases between. The length of the CDR3 is 13 residues. The CDR3 reads CASSPEQGNTIYF. The CDR3 DNA reads as TGCGCCAGCAGCCCCGAACAGGGAAACACCATATATTTT. Full variable domain (outside the CDR3, taken from reference TRBV5-1 and TRBJ1-3): KAGVTQTPRYLIKTRGQQVTLSCSPISGHRSVSWYQQTPGQGLQFLFEYFSETQRNKGNFPGRFSGRQFSNSRSEMNVSTLELGDSALYLCASSPEQGNTIYFGEGSWLTVV.

The rearrangement joins TRBV6-5 to TRBJ1-2; D is ambiguous. The V gene lost 8 bases and the J gene lost 8 bases, with 15 bases spanning the gap. There are 12 residues in the CDR3. Per germline, CDR1 MNHEY and CDR2 SVGAGI. Here the CDR3 reads CASRQVQGGYTF. Written as DNA, the CDR3 is TGTGCCAGCCGGCAGGTACAAGGAGGCTACACCTTC.

This chain joins TRBV6-1 and TRBJ1-2; D remains ambiguous. Trimming cost V 0 bases and J 5 bases, with 4 bases left between them. This CDR3 has 12 amino acids. The germline V gene encodes CDR1 MNHNS and CDR2 SASEGT. In DNA form, the CDR3 reads TGTGCCAGCAGTGAAGCGAGGTATGGCTACACCTTC. Residues: CASSEARYGYTF.

V is TRBV10-1 and J is TRBJ2-3; 9 bases agree with TRBD2. The V and J ends lost 2 bases and 4 bases, in that order; junction bases with no gene match: 7. Germline-derived CDR1 and CDR2 are WNHNN and SYGVQD (reference sequence). The CDR3 spans 16 residues. CDR3 DNA sequence: TGCGCCAGCAGTGAGGCTAGCGGGATGACTTCAGATACGCAGTATTTT. It translates to CASSEASGMTSDTQYF.

This rearrangement joins TRBV15 to TRBJ2-7, with 10 bases identical to TRBD1. Germline lookup yields CDR1 LNHNV and CDR2 YYDKDF (reference sequence). The CDR3 runs to 15 residues. V dropped 1 base and J dropped 6; count of bases not matched to a gene: 6. In DNA form, the CDR3 reads TGTGCCACCAGCAGAGTATCGGGACAGGGGCGCGAGCAGTACTTC. Translation gives CATSRVSGQGREQYF.

The V gene is TRBV25-1, the J gene TRBJ2-3; 9 bases are shared with TRBD1. Germline CDR1 reads MGHDK; CDR2 reads SYGVNS. The CDR3 covers 14 residues. After removal of 4 bases from V and 5 bases from J, the junction contained 4 bases not matched to a gene. CDR3: CASSGWTGEDTQYF. The CDR3 DNA sequence: TGTGCCAGCAGTGGCTGGACAGGGGAAGATACGCAGTATTTT.

This chain uses TRBV6-1 with TRBJ2-1, with 10 bases that match TRBD2. Germline V gene data show CDR1 as MNHNS and CDR2 as SASEGT. With V trimmed by 8 bases and J by 6 bases, 7 bases remained unmatched. This CDR3 has 14 amino acids. The CDR3 protein is CASGGQRGGNEQFF. CDR3 bases: TGTGCCAGCGGAGGCCAGCGGGGGGGCAATGAGCAGTTCTTC.

The chain carries TRBV18 and TRBJ1-4, with no clear D. Germline assignment: CDR1 KGHSH and CDR2 LQKENI. The ends were cut back, 1 base at V and 5 bases at J, with 5 bases in the middle. The CDR3 has 13 residues. The CDR3 sequence is CASSPQENEKLFF. The CDR3 coding sequence is TGTGCCAGCTCACCACAGGAGAATGAAAAACTGTTTTTT. The full variable domain, rest sourced from reference TRBV18 and TRBJ1-4, is NAGVMQNPRHLVRRRGQEARLRCSPMKGHSHVYWYRQLPEEGLKFMVYLQKENIIDESGMPKERFSAEFPKEGPSILRIQQVVRGDSAAYFCASSPQENEKLFFGSGTQLSVL.

The chain carries TRBV5-1 and TRBJ1-6; unclear D gene. CDR1 and CDR2 (germline): SGHRS, YFSETQ. CDR3 size: 15 residues. Trimming left V 4 bases short and J 7 bases short, with 15 bases between. CDR3 sequence: CASSPSGLVNSPLHF. In DNA, the CDR3 is TGCGCCAGCAGCCCTAGTGGTTTAGTCAATTCACCCCTCCACTTT.

The CDR3 sequence is CASSSTGHGELFF. The CDR3 region has the DNA TGTGCCAGTAGTTCGACAGGGCACGGGGAGCTGTTTTTT. The gene calls are TRBV19 and TRBJ2-2, with 7 nucleotides matching TRBD1. J was trimmed by 7 bases and V by 5 bases; bases with no gene match: 4. CDR3 length: 13 residues. Germline CDR1 is LNHDA and CDR2 is SQIVND (reference sequence).

V is TRBV7-9 and J is TRBJ2-7; 7 nucleotides line up with TRBD1. Germline V lookup: CDR1 SEHNR, CDR2 FQNEAQ (reference sequence). With 5 bases clipped from V and 2 bases from J, the junction kept 9 bases outside the gene matches. The CDR3 sequence is 15 residues long. In nucleotides, the CDR3 is TGTGCCAGCAGCGGATCCGGGACAGAAGCCTACGAGCAGTACTTC. It codes for CASSGSGTEAYEQYF.

V and J are TRBV29-1 and TRBJ1-1; D unresolved. V was clipped by 3 bases and J by 5 bases, with 7 bases between them. This CDR3 is 11 amino acids long. Germline assignment: CDR1 SQVTM and CDR2 ANQGSEA. The CDR3 DNA follows: TGCAGCGTTGATCAGGCGACTGAAGCTTTCTTT. Protein: CSVDQATEAFF.

J is TRBJ1-2 and V is TRBV6-6; D might be TRBD1 (5 bases). CDR3 length: 12 residues. The ends were cut back, 6 bases at V and 8 bases at J, with 13 bases in the middle. From germline, CDR1 is MNHNY and CDR2 SVGAGI (reference sequence). The CDR3 here is CASSPAGNGYTF. The CDR3 DNA sequence: TGTGCCAGCAGCCCCGCAGGGAACGGCTACACCTTC.

On this clone itself: The germline gene is not matched at one end of the junction; a read error may be the cause. The chain carries TRBV27 and TRBJ1-1, with D uncertain. The CDR3 has 16 amino acids. The V gene's germline CDR1 is MNHEY and CDR2 SMNVEV (reference sequence). The CDR3 protein is CASSVSGSLMNTEAFF. The CDR3 DNA sequence: TGTGCCAGCAGTGTATCCGGGTCATTAATGAACACTGAAGCTTTCTTT.